The 21 T cell receptor beta chains reported below all come from one sample, sequenced in a study of blood T cell repertoires in COVID-19. Produced via immunoSEQ multiplex PCR; TCRdb's table is partial and in-frame only. The data contain about 95,000 clones, roughly 90% of them singletons. What was sequenced was peripheral blood. The origin of the receptors is a man aged 50-59 years with COVID-19, enrolled during active disease.

The chain employs TRBV5-8 and TRBJ1-6; D uncertain. CDR3 length equals 16 residues. CDR1 and CDR2 (germline): SGHTS, YDEGEE. V dropped 4 bases and J dropped 0 bases, with 11 bases sitting between them. CDR3 bases: TGTGCCAGCAGCGGACGAGGGAGCTCCTATAATTCACCCCTCCACTTT. Its protein is CASSGRGSSYNSPLHF.

The chain links TRBV19 to TRBJ2-1; D is undetermined. Germline CDR1 reads LNHDA; CDR2 reads SQIVND (reference sequence). Between the trimmed V and J ends, which lost 2 bases and 0 bases, there was a span of 8 bases. CDR3 length: 15 residues. This CDR3 reads CASSITVSSYNEQFF. The CDR3 region has the DNA TGTGCCAGTAGTATAACAGTTAGCTCCTACAATGAGCAGTTCTTC.

The rearrangement links TRBV2 to TRBJ1-3; D possibly corresponds to TRBD1 (5 bases). The CDR3 has 15 amino acids. Germline V CDR1 and CDR2: SNHLY, FYNNEI. Trimming stripped 5 bases from V and 0 bases from J, with 11 bases between. The chain's CDR3 is CASSRQRSSGNTIYF. The CDR3 DNA follows: TGTGCCAGCAGTAGACAGAGAAGCTCTGGAAACACCATATATTTT. The variable domain in full, with the rest retrieved from reference TRBV2 and TRBJ1-3, is EPEVTQTPSHQVTQMGQEVILRCVPISNHLYFYWYRQILGQKVEFLVSFYNNEISEKSEIFDDQFSVERPDGSNFTLKIRSTKLEDSAMYFCASSRQRSSGNTIYFGEGSWLTVV.

The chain carries TRBV6-1 and TRBJ2-5; D remains unclear. CDR1 MNHNS and CDR2 SASEGT come from the germline V gene. CDR3 size: 15 residues. Trimming stripped 2 bases from V and 5 bases from J, with 15 bases between. The CDR3 spells CASSEWVYSGETQYF. The CDR3 region has the DNA TGTGCCAGCAGTGAATGGGTTTATTCCGGGGAGACCCAGTACTTC.

The gene calls are TRBV19 and TRBJ1-1; 7 bases fit TRBD1. J lost 12 bases, V lost 7 bases, and 8 bases had no gene match. The CDR3 totals 11 residues. Germline assignment: CDR1 LNHDA and CDR2 SQIVND (reference sequence). CDR3 protein: CASISDRVTFF. DNA of the CDR3: TGTGCCAGTATCTCCGACAGGGTAACTTTCTTT.

The chain employs TRBV11-1 and TRBJ2-1; TRBD1 matches at 7 bases. In germline, CDR1 is SGHAT, CDR2 FQDESV (reference sequence). V lost 5 bases and J lost 0; bases outside the gene matches: 4. The CDR3 runs to 15 residues. The CDR3 sequence: CASSNRGPSYNEQFF. CDR3 nucleotides: TGTGCCAGCAGCAACAGGGGCCCCTCCTACAATGAGCAGTTCTTC.

This chain joins TRBV11-2 and TRBJ1-3; D uncertain. V lost 3 bases to trimming and J lost 2 bases, with 5 bases between them. Per the germline V gene, CDR1 is SGHAT and CDR2 is FQNNGV. This CDR3 is 13 amino acids long. CDR3 bases: TGTGCCAGCAGCTTGCAGACTGGAAACACCATATATTTT. Protein sequence: CASSLQTGNTIYF.

The chain couples TRBV12-3 or TRBV12-4 to TRBJ2-1; D remains unclear. The CDR3 spans 13 residues. Deletions cut 7 bases from V and 4 bases from J, with 11 bases between. The CDR3 loop is CASTPPLYNEQFF. The CDR3 bases are TGTGCCAGCACCCCCCCCCTATACAATGAGCAGTTCTTC.

This chain uses TRBV7-6 with TRBJ1-4; 9 bases are a match to TRBD1. Germline CDR1 and CDR2: SGHVS and FNYEAQ. V was clipped by 5 bases and J by 8 bases; unmatched bases: 9. The CDR3 loop spans 15 amino acids. This chain's CDR3 is CASSGYRGLREKLFF. The CDR3 region has the DNA TGTGCCAGCAGCGGGTACAGGGGGCTAAGGGAAAAACTGTTTTTT. Combining the CDR3 with reference TRBV7-6 and TRBJ1-4 gives the whole variable domain GAGVSQSPRYKVTKRGQDVALRCDPISGHVSLYWYRQALGQGPEFLTYFNYEAQQDKSGLPNDRFSAERPEGSISTLTIQRTEQRDSAMYRCASSGYRGLREKLFFGSGTQLSVL.

The rearrangement uses TRBV4-2 and TRBJ2-7; 14 nucleotides align to TRBD2. Germline lookup yields CDR1 LGHNA and CDR2 YNFKEQ. J lost 2 bases, V lost 1 base, and 1 base had no gene match. This CDR3 is built from 16 residues. CDR3 nucleotide sequence: TGTGCCAGCAGCCAAGGGACTAGCGGGAGGACCTACGAGCAGTACTTC. As protein: CASSQGTSGRTYEQYF.

CDR3: CASSMGQGLLPTEAFF. The CDR3 nucleotides read TGTGCCAGTAGTATGGGGCAGGGGCTACTCCCCACTGAAGCTTTCTTT. The V gene is TRBV19, the J gene TRBJ1-1, with D maybe TRBD1 (6 bases). Trimming shortened V by 3 bases and J by 4 bases, and 18 bases separated the two germline ends. Looked up from germline, CDR1 is LNHDA and CDR2 is SQIVND (reference sequence). This CDR3 has 16 amino acids.

The V call is TRBV15, the J call TRBJ2-1; TRBD1 aligns across 7 bases. V shed 1 base, J shed 7 bases, and the junction held 7 bases outside the gene matches. This CDR3 spans 15 amino acids. Per the germline V gene, CDR1 is LNHNV and CDR2 is YYDKDF (reference sequence). The CDR3 DNA reads TGTGCCACCAGCAGAGCGTCAGGGGGTATGAATGAGCAGTTCTTC. It codes for CATSRASGGMNEQFF.

The rearrangement links TRBV7-8 to TRBJ2-1, with 14 bases aligning to TRBD2. J lost 8 bases, V lost 3 bases, and 9 bases had no gene match. Germline V gives CDR1 SGHVS, CDR2 FQNEAQ. The CDR3 is made up of 17 amino acids. CDR3 loop: CASSFRAGTSGGHEQFF. The DNA for the CDR3 is TGTGCCAGCAGCTTTAGGGCCGGGACTAGCGGGGGTCATGAGCAGTTCTTC.

The chain couples TRBV19 to TRBJ2-7; a possible D gene is TRBD1 (6 bases). V was pared by 3 bases and J by 3 bases, with 15 bases between. Germline V gene sequence: CDR1 LNHDA, CDR2 SQIVND (reference sequence). This CDR3 contains 15 residues. DNA for the CDR3: TGTGCCAGTAGTATCGGGCAGGGGTCCTACTACGAGCAGTACTTC. It translates to CASSIGQGSYYEQYF. Filled out from reference TRBV19 and TRBJ2-7, the complete variable domain reads DGGITQSPKYLFRKEGQNVTLSCEQNLNHDAMYWYRQDPGQGLRLIYYSQIVNDFQKGDIAEGYSVSREKKESFPLTVTSAQKNPTAFYLCASSIGQGSYYEQYFGPGTRLTVT.

The chain recombines TRBV28 with TRBJ1-1, with 7 bases matching TRBD1. Germline CDR1 reads MDHEN; CDR2 reads SYDVKM. J gave up 11 bases and V 6 bases, and 6 bases lay outside the gene matches. CDR3 size: 11 residues. CDR3 sequence: CASSSQGRAFF. The DNA of the CDR3 is TGTGCCAGCAGCTCACAGGGGAGGGCTTTCTTT.

In its sample, this clone was seen once. V gene TRBV6-2 or TRBV6-3 combines with J gene TRBJ2-4; 11 nucleotides line up with TRBD2. The trim removed 5 bases at V and 0 bases at J, leaving 6 bases unmatched. The CDR3 contains 17 residues. Germline V lookup: CDR1 MNHEY, CDR2 SVGEGT. The CDR3 reads CASSALAGGLAKNIQYF. In DNA, the CDR3 is TGTGCCAGCAGTGCGCTAGCGGGGGGTCTAGCCAAAAACATTCAGTACTTC.

This chain connects TRBV5-1 to TRBJ2-1, with 7 bases fitting TRBD1. Germline trimming cut 4 bases from V and 0 bases from J; bases unmatched to any gene: 4. The germline CDR1 and CDR2 sequences are SGHRS and YFSETQ. This CDR3 has 15 amino acids. The CDR3 region has the DNA TGCGCCAGCAGCCGGGACAGCAGCTCCTACAATGAGCAGTTCTTC. Translated, it gives CASSRDSSSYNEQFF.

The chain couples TRBV12-5 to TRBJ2-3; weak D call: TRBD1 (6 bases). This CDR3 has 13 residues. Germline values: CDR1 LGHNT, CDR2 FRNRAP. V was clipped by 6 bases and J by 4 bases, with 11 bases between them. This CDR3 is CASGTGSPDTQYF. The DNA of the CDR3 is TGTGCTAGTGGAACAGGGAGTCCAGATACGCAGTATTTT.

The gene calls are TRBV9 and TRBJ1-5, with D maybe TRBD1 (6 bases). Trimming left V 4 bases short and J 8 bases short, with 19 bases between. CDR1 SGDLS and CDR2 YYNGEE come from the germline V gene. The CDR3 sequence is 15 residues long. The chain's CDR3 is CASSKGDPTGEPQHF. In DNA, the CDR3 is TGTGCCAGCAGCAAGGGGGACCCAACAGGAGAGCCCCAGCATTTT. Full variable domain (missing parts from reference TRBV9 and TRBJ1-5): DSGVTQTPKHLITATGQRVTLRCSPRSGDLSVYWYQQSLDQGLQFLIQYYNGEERAKGNILERFSAQQFPDLHSELNLSSLELGDSALYFCASSKGDPTGEPQHFGDGTRLSIL.

This clone was counted only a few times. The chain has TRBV6-5 and TRBJ1-3; D is uncertain. Germline V lookup: CDR1 MNHEY, CDR2 SVGAGI. The CDR3 totals 13 residues. Trimming stripped 6 bases from V and 3 bases from J, with 9 bases between. CDR3 sequence (DNA): TGTGCCAGCAGGGAGGCTAATGGAAACACCATATATTTT. It translates to CASREANGNTIYF.

The chain is built from TRBV10-3 and TRBJ1-1, with 8 bases lining up with TRBD1. Germline lookup yields CDR1 ENHRY and CDR2 SYGVKD. The CDR3 has 14 residues. The V gene end was trimmed by 6 bases and the J gene end by 5 bases; junction bases not matched to a gene: 8. Written as DNA, the CDR3 is TGTGCCATCAGGGAGACAGGGGATAGGACTGAAGCTTTCTTT. Encoded protein: CAIRETGDRTEAFF.